This T cell receptor beta chain derives from a study of blood T cell repertoires in COVID-19. TCRdb's table, derived via immunoSEQ multiplex PCR, lists solely in-frame clones and lacks some. The sample carries under 150,000 clones, approximately 83% recorded once. The CDR3 covers 11 residues. Trimming took off 2 bases at V and 10 bases at J, with 8 bases between the two ends. The sequenced sample was peripheral blood. This TCR came from a woman in her fifties or sixties with COVID-19, enrolled during active disease. The chain uses TRBV12-3 or TRBV12-4 and TRBJ1-2, with D possibly TRBD1 on 5 matching bases. CDR3 sequence reads: CASSLQGYYTF. CDR3 DNA: TGTGCCAGCAGTTTACAGGGTTACTACACCTTC.